This T cell receptor (beta chain) was sequenced during a study of neurological immune-mediated disorders. PBMCs stored at -80 C, numbering 2 million, were the origin of the unsorted libraries. The team produced cDNA through 5'RACE using 10-nucleotide random UMIs. One entry per CDR3 protein, called by TCRdb with MiXCR from the 5' RACE reads. The table records tens of thousands of distinct CDR3 sequences, 11% to 15% of them present only once. This CDR3 region has 15 residues. J was trimmed by 4 bases and V by 4 bases; bases with no gene match: 9. Germline loops: CDR1 SGHDN, CDR2 FVKESK. This clonotype was detected many times.

J is TRBJ1-2 and V is TRBV14; 7 nucleotides agree with TRBD1. Material: PBMCs. The clonotype comes from a woman in her forties or fifties in good health. The CDR3 region is CASSPIDRDFYGYTF. DNA for the CDR3: TGTGCCAGCAGCCCGATAGACAGGGATTTCTATGGCTACACCTTC.